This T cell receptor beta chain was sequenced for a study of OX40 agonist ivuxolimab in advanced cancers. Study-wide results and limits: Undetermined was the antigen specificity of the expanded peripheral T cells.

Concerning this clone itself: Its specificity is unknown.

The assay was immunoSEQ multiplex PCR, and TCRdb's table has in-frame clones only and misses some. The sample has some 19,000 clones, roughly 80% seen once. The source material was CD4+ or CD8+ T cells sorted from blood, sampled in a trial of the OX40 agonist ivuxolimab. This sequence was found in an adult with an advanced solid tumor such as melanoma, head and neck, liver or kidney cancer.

The CDR3 coding sequence is TGTGCCAGCAGTCCAGGGCCTGGAAACACCATATATTTT. This translates into CASSPGPGNTIYF. The chain uses TRBV5-4 and TRBJ1-3, with D perhaps TRBD1 (5 bases). The CDR3 contains 13 residues. Germline values: CDR1 SGHNT, CDR2 YYREEE (reference sequence). The germline V and J ends were trimmed by 5 bases and 2 bases, with 8 bases remaining between them.